This T cell receptor (beta chain) is from a study of OX40 agonist ivuxolimab in advanced cancers. At the level of the whole study: Ivuxolimab was a fully human IgG2 agonistic monoclonal antibody targeting the costimulatory receptor OX40 (CD134). Intravenous ivuxolimab was administered to patients every 2 weeks at six dose levels: 0.01, 0.1, 0.3, 1.5, 3 and 10 mg/kg. Of the roughly 51 patients in dose escalation, some 20 had hepatocellular carcinoma, roughly 15 had melanoma, 9 had renal cell carcinoma and 9 had head and neck cancer. In the dose-escalation cohort, around four fifths of patients were male, and the mean age was 60 years with a range of roughly 23 to 79. Patients were allowed to have had prior anti-PD-1, anti-PD-L1 or anti-CTLA-4 therapy, and about 40% of the dose-escalation patients had been treated with checkpoint inhibitors. Three dose-escalation patients achieved partial responses, one with hepatocellular carcinoma and two with cutaneous melanoma. Peripheral TCRbeta sequencing was intended to test whether TCR sequence diversity was altered and clonal T-cell expansion was caused by ivuxolimab. The monotherapy dose-escalation portion (N ≈ 57 patients) of the phase I ivuxolimab trial is reported in the paper.

The trim is 0 bases for V and 3 bases for J, with a gap of 5 bases between the germline ends. The germline V gene encodes CDR1 SEHNR and CDR2 FQNEAQ (reference sequence). The CDR3 runs 13 amino acids, cysteine and phenylalanine included. Only the CDR3 part of the read is kept: 39 bases, read in frame from the first base. Overall results and qualifications from the work: After ivuxolimab, expanded clones were on average more numerous among CD8+ T cells than among CD4+ T cells. Antigen specificity was not determined for the clonally expanded peripheral T cells. Clonal expansion of both CD4+ and CD8+ blood T cells was observed from baseline to week 6 at doses 0.1 to 3.0 mg/kg. Low levels of normalized T-cell clonal expansion were also seen in some patients who did not respond. In the 0.1-3.0 mg/kg groups, partial responders were among the patients with the lowest normalized peripheral clonal expansion, particularly in CD8+ T cells.

The trial excluded patients who had a history of autoimmune disease or were on systemic immunosuppression. Peripheral blood for TCR sequencing was collected from all dose cohorts at baseline, on cycle 4 day 1, and on cycle 7 day 1. The samples were drawn from a first-in-human, open-label, multicenter phase I dose-escalation trial of ivuxolimab. Adults with locally advanced or metastatic head and neck squamous cell, hepatocellular, melanoma or renal cell carcinoma were enrolled in the trial. Before TCR sequencing, CD4+ and CD8+ T cells were separately sorted from peripheral blood. Genomic DNA was extracted from sorted cells for sequencing of the TCRbeta CDR3 region. The immunoSEQ Assay was used to sequence the TCRbeta CDR3 regions. TCRdb stores this immuneACCESS table with in-frame sequences only. Part of the clones is absent; in the studies checked, under half of the shortfall reflects unresolved V genes, and no reason is known for the rest. Here the sample has 25,000 to 35,000 clones; roughly 92% occur a single time. Around 9% of the sample is held by the ten biggest clonotypes.

As concerns this clone: Which antigen it targets is not known. Per-base qualities were not stored, and no clone one base away is much larger.

Specimen: CD4+ or CD8+ T cells sorted from blood, collected in a trial of the OX40 agonist ivuxolimab. The rearrangement combines TRBV7-9 with TRBJ2-5; the D gene assignment is ambiguous. The TCR originated in an adult with an advanced solid tumor such as melanoma, head and neck, liver or kidney cancer. The base sequence is TGTGCCAGCAGCTTAGCCCTAGAAGAGACCCAGTACTTC. Translated, it reads CASSLALEETQYF.